The clone carrying this TCR beta chain was found a few times. The antigen remains undetermined. These data originate in a study of cytomegalovirus exposure and HLA in healthy donors. Study information: Inside one of the first data releases sat 80 million to 95 million unique TCRs taken from HLA-typed donors.

The PCR contained 60 Vbeta and 13 Jbeta primers. Produced via immunoSEQ multiplex PCR; TCRdb's table is partial and in-frame only. The table lists around 120,000 clones, about 80% of them singletons. Study-level points and caveats: According to a later analysis, donors in an Asian-associated ancestry cluster reportedly had fewer N-insertions than the roughly 720-donor mean. Researchers reported that a few CMV-associated chains were confirmed in vitro as CMV antigen-specific.

Looked up from germline, CDR1 is SGHTA and CDR2 is FQGNSA. The CDR3 totals 15 residues. With 1 base clipped from V and 4 bases from J, the junction kept 3 bases outside the gene matches. The chain combines TRBV7-2 with TRBJ2-7; 11 bases are a match to TRBD1. The sequence came from a female donor in good health and CMV-seropositive. The sample comprised PBMCs. CDR3 sequence: CASSLGTGGKYEQYF. CDR3 DNA sequence: TGTGCCAGCAGCTTAGGGACAGGGGGCAAATACGAGCAGTACTTC.